These 18 T cell receptor beta chains share one sample of origin, sequenced in a study of T cell changes during pregnancy in multiple sclerosis. This table comes from immunoSEQ multiplex PCR, and its TCRdb copy is limited to in-frame clones, with some not included. The sample lists some 52,000 clones; approximately 92% were seen once. Sequencing used CD4+ T cells from peripheral blood mononuclear cells, obtained in the third trimester of pregnancy. Every receptor here comes from a female donor with multiple sclerosis, enrolled in a pregnancy study.

This rearrangement joins TRBV29-1 to TRBJ1-1; 8 positions match TRBD1. Germline V gives CDR1 SQVTM, CDR2 ANQGSEA. There are 12 residues in the CDR3. J lost 1 base, V lost 7 bases, and 2 bases had no gene match. The CDR3 DNA follows: TGCAGCGCAGACAGGGGGAACACTGAAGCTTTCTTT. Protein product: CSADRGNTEAFF.

The CDR3 DNA follows: TGTGCCAGCAGCTTTTACTGGACGGGGTCCTACGAGCAGTACTTC. This sequence encodes CASSFYWTGSYEQYF. The chain combines TRBV7-2 with TRBJ2-7, with D possibly TRBD2 on 5 matching bases. Looked up from germline, CDR1 is SGHTA and CDR2 is FQGNSA. Trimming took off 3 bases at V and 1 base at J, with 13 bases between the two ends. This CDR3 has 15 amino acids.

The chain couples TRBV2 to TRBJ1-1, with a possible D match to TRBD1 (5 bases). The CDR3 consists of 13 residues. V was clipped by 2 bases and J by 4 bases, with 8 bases between them. Germline loops: CDR1 SNHLY, CDR2 FYNNEI. The CDR3 DNA reads as TGTGCCAGCAGTGAAAGGGGTCCCACTGAAGCTTTCTTT. This sequence encodes CASSERGPTEAFF.

The chain couples TRBV6-1 to TRBJ1-3; 7 bases are shared with TRBD1. V shed 10 bases and J 3 bases; nucleotides not matched to a gene: 6. The length of the CDR3 is 13 residues. Germline loops: CDR1 MNHNS, CDR2 SASEGT. CDR3 amino acids: CAIRDRVGNTIYF. The CDR3 DNA follows: TGTGCCATCCGGGACAGAGTTGGAAACACCATATATTTT.

The rearrangement uses TRBV15 and TRBJ2-2; weak D call: TRBD2 (6 bases). With 1 base removed from V and 2 bases from J, the gap between germline ends came to 11 bases. Germline loops: CDR1 LNHNV, CDR2 YYDKDF (reference sequence). CDR3 size: 16 residues. In DNA form, the CDR3 reads TGTGCCACCAGCAGAGTGGGCGGGGATAACACCGGGGAGCTGTTTTTT. Protein: CATSRVGGDNTGELFF.

This rearrangement joins TRBV7-8 to TRBJ2-7, with TRBD1 identical over 10 bases. Germline V gene lookup returns CDR1 SGHVS and CDR2 FQNEAQ. The CDR3 runs 15 residues. The V and J ends lost 0 bases and 5 bases, in that order; junction bases with no gene match: 4. CDR3 coding DNA: TGTGCCAGCAGCTTAGCCGGGACAGGGGTCGACGAGCAGTACTTC. Its protein product is CASSLAGTGVDEQYF.

The chain has TRBV4-2 and TRBJ1-1, with TRBD1 matching over 7 bases. The germline V gene has CDR1 LGHNA and CDR2 YNFKEQ. This CDR3 has 17 residues. The V gene end was trimmed by 4 bases and the J gene end by 1 base; junction bases not matched to a gene: 12. CDR3 region: CASSRLDRANSNTEAFF. Here the CDR3 DNA reads TGTGCCAGCAGCCGACTAGACAGGGCCAATTCGAACACTGAAGCTTTCTTT.

This clone was seen many times. This sequence joins TRBV6-1 and TRBJ2-3; TRBD1 matches at 7 bases. This CDR3 spans 14 amino acids. Germline assignment: CDR1 MNHNS and CDR2 SASEGT. Trimming cost V 5 bases and J 2 bases; bases outside gene matches: 4. The CDR3 DNA is TGTGCCAGCAGTCGGGACAGACTCACAGATACGCAGTATTTT. It translates to CASSRDRLTDTQYF.

The chain uses TRBV2 and TRBJ2-2; 7 bases align to TRBD2. V shed 5 bases and J 2 bases; nucleotides not matched to a gene: 8. The V gene's germline CDR1 is SNHLY and CDR2 FYNNEI. This CDR3 comprises 16 residues. The chain's CDR3 is CASSYLGGRNTGELFF. In DNA, the CDR3 is TGTGCCAGCAGTTACCTGGGGGGGAGAAACACCGGGGAGCTGTTTTTT.

The chain has TRBV7-7 and TRBJ2-5; 10 bases agree with TRBD2. Germline lookup yields CDR1 SSHAT and CDR2 FNYEAQ (reference sequence). This CDR3 is 18 amino acids long. J gave up 5 bases and V 5 bases, and 17 bases lay outside the gene matches. CDR3 region: CASSLYAASGGLSETQYF. CDR3 DNA sequence: TGTGCCAGCAGCCTTTATGCGGCTAGCGGGGGCCTTAGTGAGACCCAGTACTTC.

The V gene is TRBV2, the J gene TRBJ1-3; the D gene is possibly TRBD1 (6 bases). Trimming shortened V by 6 bases and J by 0 bases, and 15 bases separated the two germline ends. Germline CDR1 is SNHLY and CDR2 is FYNNEI. The CDR3 spans 16 residues. CDR3 sequence: CASSGNYRASGNTIYF. In nucleotides, the CDR3 is TGTGCCAGCAGCGGTAACTACAGGGCCTCTGGAAACACCATATATTTT.

The gene calls are TRBV7-3 and TRBJ2-1; 10 bases fit TRBD1. The CDR3 consists of 14 residues. Losses at the gene ends were 5 bases for V and 10 bases for J; bases not matched to a gene: 8. Germline assignment: CDR1 SGHTA and CDR2 FQGTGA. The CDR3 loop reads CASSPTGGRVEQFF. The CDR3 DNA is TGTGCCAGCAGCCCGACAGGGGGCCGGGTAGAGCAGTTCTTC. The full variable domain, rest sourced from reference TRBV7-3 and TRBJ2-1, is GAGVSQTPSNKVTEKGKYVELRCDPISGHTALYWYRQSLGQGPEFLIYFQGTGAADDSGLPNDRFFAVRPEGSVSTLKIQRTERGDSAVYLCASSPTGGRVEQFFGPGTRLTVL.

This chain uses TRBV5-1 with TRBJ1-2, with a tentative D call TRBD1 (6 bases). The germline V gene encodes CDR1 SGHRS and CDR2 YFSETQ. The germline V and J ends were trimmed by 0 bases and 6 bases, with 6 bases remaining between them. The CDR3 consists of 12 residues. The CDR3 DNA sequence: TGCGCCAGCAGCTTGGCAGGGGATGGCTACACCTTC. Protein sequence: CASSLAGDGYTF.

V gene TRBV5-1 combines with J gene TRBJ1-5, with D perhaps TRBD1 (6 bases). V was shortened by 0 bases and J by 7 bases, with 14 bases between the two germline ends. The germline V gene has CDR1 SGHRS and CDR2 YFSETQ. This CDR3 comprises 15 residues. CDR3 protein: CASSLDSGAGQPQHF. For the CDR3, the DNA is TGCGCCAGCAGCTTGGATTCAGGGGCAGGGCAGCCCCAGCATTTT.

The J gene is TRBJ1-5, the V gene TRBV19; no reliable D call. CDR3 length equals 14 residues. Trimming removed 6 bases from V and 0 bases from J, with 9 bases in between. The germline gives CDR1 LNHDA, CDR2 SQIVND (reference sequence). The CDR3 sequence: CASSDGYSNQPQHF. Written as DNA, the CDR3 is TGTGCCAGTAGCGACGGGTATAGCAATCAGCCCCAGCATTTT.

This chain uses TRBV15 with TRBJ2-3, with TRBD2 as a possible D gene (6 bases). V dropped 4 bases and J dropped 9 bases, with 17 bases sitting between them. Germline lookup yields CDR1 LNHNV and CDR2 YYDKDF (reference sequence). The CDR3 spans 14 residues. The DNA of the CDR3 is TGTGCCACCAGCAACAAAGGCCGGAGGGAAACGCAGTATTTT. Amino acid sequence: CATSNKGRRETQYF.

The rearrangement uses TRBV30 and TRBJ1-1, with a possible D match to TRBD1 (5 bases). In germline, CDR1 is GTSNPN, CDR2 SVGIG (reference sequence). Deletions cut 4 bases from V and 1 base from J, with 13 bases between. This CDR3 contains 14 residues. The CDR3 is CAWIARQRNTEAFF. CDR3 coding DNA: TGTGCCTGGATTGCCCGACAGAGGAACACTGAAGCTTTCTTT.

This chain uses TRBV2 with TRBJ2-1, with no clear D. The germline V and J ends were trimmed by 5 bases and 2 bases, with 7 bases remaining between them. CDR1 and CDR2 from the germline V gene are SNHLY and FYNNEI. This CDR3 has 13 residues. CDR3 bases: TGTGCCAGCAGTCCCCAAACCTACAATGAGCAGTTCTTC. Translating gives CASSPQTYNEQFF.